The source of this T cell receptor beta chain is a study of T cell changes during pregnancy in multiple sclerosis. This clone has a single count. Some clones are missing from TCRdb's copy, which holds only in-frame ones; the method was immunoSEQ multiplex PCR. The sample yields about 38,000 clones, roughly 91% seen once. This CDR3 has 13 residues. CDR1 SEHNR and CDR2 FQNEAQ come from the germline V gene (reference sequence). V shed 1 base and J shed 3 bases, with 6 bases lying between them. V and J are TRBV7-9 and TRBJ1-2; D is unclear. The receptor's source is a female donor with multiple sclerosis, enrolled in a pregnancy study. This sample comprised CD8+ T cells from peripheral blood mononuclear cells, obtained in the second trimester of pregnancy. CDR3 protein: CASSLGTDYGYTF. Here the CDR3 DNA reads TGTGCCAGCAGCTTAGGTACGGACTATGGCTACACCTTC.